The TCR beta chain described here comes from a study of cytomegalovirus exposure and HLA in healthy donors. The CDR3 runs 15 residues. Trimming took 5 bases from V and 6 from J; bases not matched to a gene: 7. Germline-derived CDR1 and CDR2 are SQVTM and ANQGSEA. Vbeta (60) and Jbeta (13) primers were used in the PCR. The table came from immunoSEQ multiplex PCR; TCRdb's copy has only in-frame clones and leaves some out. This table has a few hundred thousand clones, 70% to 85% appearing once. Specimen: PBMCs. The receptor comes from a woman aged 35 to 49 in good health and CMV-seronegative. The V and J genes are TRBV29-1 and TRBJ2-1; 13 bases are shared with TRBD2. The CDR3 DNA sequence: TGCAGCGTTACCAAACTAGCGGGGGGGCTCAATGAGCAGTTCTTC. Its protein is CSVTKLAGGLNEQFF.